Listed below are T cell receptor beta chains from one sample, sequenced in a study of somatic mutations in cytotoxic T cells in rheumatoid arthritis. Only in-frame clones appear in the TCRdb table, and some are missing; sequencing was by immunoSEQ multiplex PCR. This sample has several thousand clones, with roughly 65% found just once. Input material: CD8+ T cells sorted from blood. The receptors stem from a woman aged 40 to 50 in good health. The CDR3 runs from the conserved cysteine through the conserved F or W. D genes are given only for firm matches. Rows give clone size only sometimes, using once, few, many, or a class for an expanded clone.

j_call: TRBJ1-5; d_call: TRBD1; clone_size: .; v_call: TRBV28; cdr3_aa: CASSLGPGTGNSNQPQHF; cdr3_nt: TGTGCCAGCAGTTTGGGCCCCGGGACAGGTAACAGCAATCAGCCCCAGCATTTT
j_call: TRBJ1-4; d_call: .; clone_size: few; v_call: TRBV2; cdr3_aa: CASIGPVENEKLFF; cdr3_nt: TGTGCCAGCATTGGACCCGTGGAGAATGAAAAACTGTTTTTT
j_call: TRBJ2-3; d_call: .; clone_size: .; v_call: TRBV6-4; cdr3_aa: CASSPSVGGTQYF; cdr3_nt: TGTGCCAGCAGTCCCTCTGTAGGCGGCACGCAGTATTTT
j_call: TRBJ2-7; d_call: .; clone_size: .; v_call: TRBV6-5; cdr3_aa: CASASSGFSYEQYF; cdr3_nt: TGTGCCAGCGCCTCCTCCGGGTTCTCCTACGAGCAGTACTTC
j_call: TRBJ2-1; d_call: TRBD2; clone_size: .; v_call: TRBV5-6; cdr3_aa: CASSMVGSGRTHEQFF; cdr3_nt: TGTGCCAGCAGCATGGTGGGTAGCGGGAGAACCCATGAGCAGTTCTTC
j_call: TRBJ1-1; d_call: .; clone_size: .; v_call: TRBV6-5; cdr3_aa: CASSYTGAGDTEAFF; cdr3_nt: TGTGCCAGCAGTTACACGGGGGCTGGGGACACTGAAGCTTTCTTT
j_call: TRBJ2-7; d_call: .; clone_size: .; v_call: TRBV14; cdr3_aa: CASSPLRGEQYF; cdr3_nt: TGTGCCAGCAGCCCCCTGCGGGGCGAGCAGTACTTC
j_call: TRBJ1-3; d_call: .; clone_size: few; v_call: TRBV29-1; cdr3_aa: CSVEDLQGFGNTIYF; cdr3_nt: TGCAGCGTTGAAGACTTACAGGGTTTCGGAAACACCATATATTTT
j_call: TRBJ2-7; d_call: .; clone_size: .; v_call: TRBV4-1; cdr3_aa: CASSPRGGVAVQAYEQYF; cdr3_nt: TGCGCCAGCAGCCCCAGAGGGGGGGTCGCTGTACAGGCCTACGAGCAGTACTTC
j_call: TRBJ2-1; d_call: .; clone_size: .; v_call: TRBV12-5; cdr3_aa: CASGPKKDYYNEQFF; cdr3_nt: TGTGCTAGTGGTCCAAAGAAGGATTACTACAATGAGCAGTTCTTC
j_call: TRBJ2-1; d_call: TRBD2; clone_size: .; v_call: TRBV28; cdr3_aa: CASRVTSGRVHEQFF; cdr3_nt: TGTGCCAGCAGGGTAACTAGCGGGAGGGTCCATGAGCAGTTCTTC
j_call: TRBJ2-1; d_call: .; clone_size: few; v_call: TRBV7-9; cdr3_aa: CASSLGLGYNEQFF; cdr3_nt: TGTGCCAGCAGCTTAGGACTAGGCTACAATGAGCAGTTCTTC